This TCR beta chain emerged from a study of radiotherapy plus CTLA-4 blockade in lung cancer. The wider study: Of the patients, about 19% showed objective responses and 31% attained disease control.

This CDR3 has 15 residues. V trimming: 6 bases; J trimming: 7 bases; junction bases outside the gene matches: 8. Germline V gene data show CDR1 as SNHLY and CDR2 as FYNNEI. Findings and limits, study-wide: Reports identified early blood T cell clone dynamics, with interferon-beta, as the best response predictor. TCR clones originating in tumors grew in number in blood after radiotherapy plus ipilimumab.

The assay was immunoSEQ multiplex PCR, and TCRdb's table has in-frame clones only and misses some. The sample contains tens of thousands of clones, roughly 87% of which appear only once. With regard to this clone: Its specificity is not known.

Patients with chemo-refractory metastatic non-small-cell lung cancer received focal radiation plus CTLA-4 blockade with ipilimumab. The sequenced sample was peripheral blood, obtained from a patient treated with radiotherapy plus ipilimumab. The TCR was taken from a human donor with non-small cell lung cancer that progressed on radiotherapy plus ipilimumab. The chain joins TRBV2 to TRBJ2-1; TRBD1 aligns across 11 bases. CDR3 sequence reads: CASSLGQGAVNEQFF. The CDR3 DNA is TGTGCCAGCAGCCTAGGACAGGGGGCGGTTAATGAGCAGTTCTTC.